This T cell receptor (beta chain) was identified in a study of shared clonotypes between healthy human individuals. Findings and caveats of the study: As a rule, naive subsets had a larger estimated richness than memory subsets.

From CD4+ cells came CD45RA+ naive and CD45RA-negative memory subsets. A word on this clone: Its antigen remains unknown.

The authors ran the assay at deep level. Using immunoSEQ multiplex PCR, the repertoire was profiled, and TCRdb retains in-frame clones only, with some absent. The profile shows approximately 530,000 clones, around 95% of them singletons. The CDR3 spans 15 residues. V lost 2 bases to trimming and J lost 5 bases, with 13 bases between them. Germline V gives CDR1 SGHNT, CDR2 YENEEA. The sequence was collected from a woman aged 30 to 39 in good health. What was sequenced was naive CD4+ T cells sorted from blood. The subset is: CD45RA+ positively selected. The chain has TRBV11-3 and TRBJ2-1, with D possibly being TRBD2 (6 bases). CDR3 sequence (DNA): TGTGCCAGCAGCTTATTTAGCGGAGATCACAATGAGCAGTTCTTC. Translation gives CASSLFSGDHNEQFF.